The clone carrying this T cell receptor (beta chain) showed up just a few times. Antigen specificity is unknown. MiXCR, applied by TCRdb to the 5' RACE reads, yields one record per CDR3 protein. The sample shows fewer than 400,000 distinct CDR3 sequences, 15% to 20% of them seen only once. The data belong to a study of T-cell memory formation after mild COVID-19. Study-level results: CD4+ clones that contracted lay mainly in CM and EM; CD8+ ones lay in EMRA.

The CDR3 covers 14 residues. V was clipped by 0 bases and J by 3 bases, with 9 bases between them. CDR1 is SGHVS and CDR2 is FQNEAQ in the germline V gene. Sequencing was performed on PBMCs or a T cell subset sorted from them (not recorded which). The rearrangement joins TRBV7-8 to TRBJ2-7; D gene ambiguous. The sequence was obtained from a young man who had mild COVID-19 (a few samples of this study predate the infection). Cell type and time point are not known. The DNA of the CDR3 is TGTGCCAGCAGCTTAGCGAGAGTCTTCTACGAGCAGTACTTC. Translation: CASSLARVFYEQYF.